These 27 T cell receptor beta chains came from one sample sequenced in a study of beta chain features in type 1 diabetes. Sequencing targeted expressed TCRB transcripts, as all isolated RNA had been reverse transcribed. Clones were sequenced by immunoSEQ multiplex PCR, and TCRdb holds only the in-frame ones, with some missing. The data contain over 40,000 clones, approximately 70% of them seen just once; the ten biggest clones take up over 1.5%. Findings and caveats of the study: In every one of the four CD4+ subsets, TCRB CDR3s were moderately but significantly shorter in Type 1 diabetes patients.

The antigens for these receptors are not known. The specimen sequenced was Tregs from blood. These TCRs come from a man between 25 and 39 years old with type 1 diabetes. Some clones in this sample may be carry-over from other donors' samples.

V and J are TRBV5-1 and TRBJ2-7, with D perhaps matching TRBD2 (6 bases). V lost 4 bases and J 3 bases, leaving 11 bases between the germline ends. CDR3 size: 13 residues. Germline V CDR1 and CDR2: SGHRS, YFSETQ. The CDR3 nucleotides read TGCGCCAGCAGCGGGGGGACGGACTACGAGCAGTACTTC. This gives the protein CASSGGTDYEQYF.

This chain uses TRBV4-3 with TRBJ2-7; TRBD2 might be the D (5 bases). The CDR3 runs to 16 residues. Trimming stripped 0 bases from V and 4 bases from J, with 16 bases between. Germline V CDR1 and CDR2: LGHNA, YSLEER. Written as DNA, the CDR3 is TGCGCCAGCAGCCAAGACTGGGCGCTAGCCGGTTACGAGCAGTACTTC. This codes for CASSQDWALAGYEQYF.

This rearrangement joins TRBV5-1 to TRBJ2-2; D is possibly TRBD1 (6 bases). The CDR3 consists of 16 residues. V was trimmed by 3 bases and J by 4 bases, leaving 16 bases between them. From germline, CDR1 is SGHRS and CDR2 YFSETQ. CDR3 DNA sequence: TGCGCCAGCAGCTGGGGGCGAGAGTCGGGCACCGGGGAGCTGTTTTTT. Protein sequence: CASSWGRESGTGELFF.

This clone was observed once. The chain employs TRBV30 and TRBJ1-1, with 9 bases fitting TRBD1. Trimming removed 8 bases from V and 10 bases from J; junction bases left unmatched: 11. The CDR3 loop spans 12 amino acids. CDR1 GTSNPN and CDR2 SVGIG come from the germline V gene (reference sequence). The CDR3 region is CARGQGAQGAFF. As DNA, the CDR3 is TGTGCCCGGGGACAGGGCGCGCAGGGAGCTTTCTTT.

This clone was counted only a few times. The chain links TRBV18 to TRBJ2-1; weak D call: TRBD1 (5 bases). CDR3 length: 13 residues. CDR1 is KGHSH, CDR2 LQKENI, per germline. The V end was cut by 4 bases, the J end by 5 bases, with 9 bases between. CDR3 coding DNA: TGTGCCAGCTCACGTACCAGGGACAATGAGCAGTTCTTC. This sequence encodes CASSRTRDNEQFF.

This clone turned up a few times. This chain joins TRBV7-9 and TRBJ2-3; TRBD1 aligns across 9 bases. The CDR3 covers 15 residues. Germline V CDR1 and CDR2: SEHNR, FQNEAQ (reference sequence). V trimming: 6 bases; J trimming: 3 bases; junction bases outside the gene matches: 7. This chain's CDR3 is CASSFGQGSTDTQYF. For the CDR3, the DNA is TGTGCCAGCAGTTTCGGACAGGGGAGTACAGATACGCAGTATTTT.

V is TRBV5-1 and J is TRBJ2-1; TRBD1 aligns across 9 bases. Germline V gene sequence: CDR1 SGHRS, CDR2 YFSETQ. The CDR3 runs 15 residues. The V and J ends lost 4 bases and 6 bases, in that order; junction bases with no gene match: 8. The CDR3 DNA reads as TGCGCCAGCAGCCAGGGACAGGGAATTGCCAATGAGCAGTTCTTC. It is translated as CASSQGQGIANEQFF.

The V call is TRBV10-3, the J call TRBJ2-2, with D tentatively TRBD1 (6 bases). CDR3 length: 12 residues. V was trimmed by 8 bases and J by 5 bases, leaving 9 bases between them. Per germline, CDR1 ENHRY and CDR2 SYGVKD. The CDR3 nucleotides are TGTGCCATCGGTCAGGGGACCGGGGAGCTGTTTTTT. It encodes CAIGQGTGELFF.

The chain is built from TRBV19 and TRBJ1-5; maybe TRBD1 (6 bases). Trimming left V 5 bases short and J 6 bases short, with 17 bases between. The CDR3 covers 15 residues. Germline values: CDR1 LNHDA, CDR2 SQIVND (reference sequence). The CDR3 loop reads CASSEVGGGPQPQHF. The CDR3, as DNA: TGTGCCAGTAGTGAGGTTGGGGGGGGCCCTCAGCCCCAGCATTTT.

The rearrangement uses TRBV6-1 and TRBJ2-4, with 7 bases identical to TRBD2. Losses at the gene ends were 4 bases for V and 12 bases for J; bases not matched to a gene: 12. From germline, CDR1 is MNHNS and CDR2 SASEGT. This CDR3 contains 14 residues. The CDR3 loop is CASSGSSGTIRQYF. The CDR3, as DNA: TGTGCCAGCAGTGGATCTTCCGGGACTATTCGTCAGTACTTC.

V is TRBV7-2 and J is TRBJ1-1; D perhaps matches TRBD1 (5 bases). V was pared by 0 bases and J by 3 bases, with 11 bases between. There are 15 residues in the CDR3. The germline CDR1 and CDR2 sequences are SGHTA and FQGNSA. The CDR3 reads CASSLALAGDTEAFF. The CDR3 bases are TGTGCCAGCAGCTTAGCGCTTGCGGGGGACACTGAAGCTTTCTTT.

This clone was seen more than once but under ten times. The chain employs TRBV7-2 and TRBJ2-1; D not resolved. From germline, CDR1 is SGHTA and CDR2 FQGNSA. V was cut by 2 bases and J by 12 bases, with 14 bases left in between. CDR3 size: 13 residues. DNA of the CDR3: TGTGCCAGCAGCTTAAGGTCCGCGAGGATGCAGTTCTTC. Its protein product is CASSLRSARMQFF. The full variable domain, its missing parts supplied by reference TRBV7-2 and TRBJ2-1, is GAGVSQSPSNKVTEKGKDVELRCDPISGHTALYWYRQSLGQGLEFLIYFQGNSAPDKSGLPSDRFSAERTGGSVSTLTIQRTQQEDSAVYLCASSLRSARMQFFGPGTRLTVL.

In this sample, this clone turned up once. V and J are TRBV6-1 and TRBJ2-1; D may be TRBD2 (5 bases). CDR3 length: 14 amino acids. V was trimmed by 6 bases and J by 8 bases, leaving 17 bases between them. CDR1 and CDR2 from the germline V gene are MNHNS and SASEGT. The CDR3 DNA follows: TGTGCCAGCAGGGAGGTAGTAGATCTGGATGAGCAGTTCTTC. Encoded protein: CASREVVDLDEQFF.

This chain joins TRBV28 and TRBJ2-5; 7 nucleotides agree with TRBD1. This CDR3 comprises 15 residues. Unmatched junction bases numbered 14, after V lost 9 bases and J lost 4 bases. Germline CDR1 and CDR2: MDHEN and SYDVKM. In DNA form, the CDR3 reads TGTGCCAGTCTCCTCACCGGGGACAGACGAGAGACCCAGTACTTC. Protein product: CASLLTGDRRETQYF.

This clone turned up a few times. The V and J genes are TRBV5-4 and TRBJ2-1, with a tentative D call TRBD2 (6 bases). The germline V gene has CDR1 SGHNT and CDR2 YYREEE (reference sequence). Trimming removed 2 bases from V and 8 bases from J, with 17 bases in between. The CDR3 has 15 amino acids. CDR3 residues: CASSFPGAPTDEQFF. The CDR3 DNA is TGTGCCAGCAGCTTTCCGGGAGCCCCGACCGATGAGCAGTTCTTC.

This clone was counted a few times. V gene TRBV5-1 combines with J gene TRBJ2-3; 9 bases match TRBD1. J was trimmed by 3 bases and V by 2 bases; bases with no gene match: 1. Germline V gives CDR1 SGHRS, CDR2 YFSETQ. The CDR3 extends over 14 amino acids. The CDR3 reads CASSFGTGTDTQYF. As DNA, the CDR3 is TGCGCCAGCAGCTTTGGGACAGGGACAGATACGCAGTATTTT. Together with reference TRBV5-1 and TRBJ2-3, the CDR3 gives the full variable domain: KAGVTQTPRYLIKTRGQQVTLSCSPISGHRSVSWYQQTPGQGLQFLFEYFSETQRNKGNFPGRFSGRQFSNSRSEMNVSTLELGDSALYLCASSFGTGTDTQYFGPGTRLTVL.

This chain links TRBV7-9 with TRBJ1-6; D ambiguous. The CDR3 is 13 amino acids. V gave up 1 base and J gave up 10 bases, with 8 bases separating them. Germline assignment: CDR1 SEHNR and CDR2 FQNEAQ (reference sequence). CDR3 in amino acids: CASSLVGESPLHF. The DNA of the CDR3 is TGTGCCAGCAGCTTAGTTGGGGAGTCACCCCTCCACTTT.

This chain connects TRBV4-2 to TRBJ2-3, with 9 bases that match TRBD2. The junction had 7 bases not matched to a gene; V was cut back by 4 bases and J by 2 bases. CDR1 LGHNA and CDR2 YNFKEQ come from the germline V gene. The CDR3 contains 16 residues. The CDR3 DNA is TGTGCCAGCAGCCCCGGGACTAGCCTATTCACAGATACGCAGTATTTT. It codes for CASSPGTSLFTDTQYF.

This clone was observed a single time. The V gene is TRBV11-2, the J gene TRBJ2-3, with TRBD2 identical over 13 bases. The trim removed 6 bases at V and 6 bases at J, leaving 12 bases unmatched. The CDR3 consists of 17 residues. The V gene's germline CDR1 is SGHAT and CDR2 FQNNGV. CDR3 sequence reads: CASRRWTSGGGGDTQYF. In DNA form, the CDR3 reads TGTGCCAGCAGAAGGTGGACTAGCGGGGGTGGAGGGGATACGCAGTATTTT.

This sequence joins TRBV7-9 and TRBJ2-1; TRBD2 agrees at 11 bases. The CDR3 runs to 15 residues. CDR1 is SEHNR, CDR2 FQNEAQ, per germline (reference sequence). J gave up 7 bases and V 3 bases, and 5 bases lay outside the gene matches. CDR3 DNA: TGTGCCAGCAGCTTTAGCGGGGGGGCCAGGAATGAGCAGTTCTTC. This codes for CASSFSGGARNEQFF.

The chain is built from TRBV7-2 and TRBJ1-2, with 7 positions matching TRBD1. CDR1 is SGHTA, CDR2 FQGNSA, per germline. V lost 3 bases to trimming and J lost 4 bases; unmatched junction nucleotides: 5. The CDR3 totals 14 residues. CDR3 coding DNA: TGTGCCAGCAGCTTTGGACAGGTGGCCTATGGCTACACCTTC. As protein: CASSFGQVAYGYTF. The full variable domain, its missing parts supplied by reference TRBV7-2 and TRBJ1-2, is GAGVSQSPSNKVTEKGKDVELRCDPISGHTALYWYRQSLGQGLEFLIYFQGNSAPDKSGLPSDRFSAERTGGSVSTLTIQRTQQEDSAVYLCASSFGQVAYGYTFGSGTRLTVV.

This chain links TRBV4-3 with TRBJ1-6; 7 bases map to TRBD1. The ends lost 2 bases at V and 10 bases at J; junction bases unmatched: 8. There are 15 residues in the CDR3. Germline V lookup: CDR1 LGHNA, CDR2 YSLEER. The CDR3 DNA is TGCGCCAGCAGCCAAAACCGGGACAGCTACTCACCCCTCCACTTT. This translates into CASSQNRDSYSPLHF.

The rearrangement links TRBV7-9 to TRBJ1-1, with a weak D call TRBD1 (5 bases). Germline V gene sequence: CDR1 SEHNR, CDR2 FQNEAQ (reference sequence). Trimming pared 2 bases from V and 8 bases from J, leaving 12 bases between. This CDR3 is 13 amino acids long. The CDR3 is CASSLPGGTEAFF. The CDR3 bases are TGTGCCAGCAGCTTACCCGGAGGGACCGAAGCTTTCTTT.

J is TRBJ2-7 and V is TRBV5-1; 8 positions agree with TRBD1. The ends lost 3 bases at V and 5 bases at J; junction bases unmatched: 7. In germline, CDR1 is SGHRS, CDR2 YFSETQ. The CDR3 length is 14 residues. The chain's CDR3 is CASSSQGASNEQYF. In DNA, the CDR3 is TGCGCCAGCAGCTCGCAGGGGGCGTCAAACGAGCAGTACTTC.

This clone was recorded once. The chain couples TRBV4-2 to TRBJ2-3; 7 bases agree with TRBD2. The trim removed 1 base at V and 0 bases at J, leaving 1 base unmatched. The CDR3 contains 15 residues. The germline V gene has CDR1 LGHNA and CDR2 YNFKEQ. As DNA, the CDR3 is TGTGCCAGCAGCCAAGCTAGCGGAAGCACAGATACGCAGTATTTT. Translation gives CASSQASGSTDTQYF.

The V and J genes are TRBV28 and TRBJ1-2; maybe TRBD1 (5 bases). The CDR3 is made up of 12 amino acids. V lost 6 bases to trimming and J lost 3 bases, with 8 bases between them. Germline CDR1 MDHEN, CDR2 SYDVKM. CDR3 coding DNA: TGTGCCAGCAGGACAGTTGACTATGGCTACACCTTC. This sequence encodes CASRTVDYGYTF.

The CDR3 reads CASSQDYRGTSYNEQFF. Here the CDR3 DNA reads TGTGCCAGCAGCCAAGACTACCGGGGGACCTCCTACAATGAGCAGTTCTTC. This sequence joins TRBV4-2 and TRBJ2-1, with D perhaps TRBD2 (6 bases). The CDR3 is 17 residues long. Germline CDR1 and CDR2: LGHNA and YNFKEQ. V lost 0 bases and J 0 bases, leaving 12 bases between the germline ends.